The clone carrying this T cell receptor (beta chain) came up many times. Its specificity is unknown. Genomic DNA was employed as the template in profiling TCR beta VDJ and CDR3. TCRdb ran MiXCR on the reads and lists one entry per CDR3 protein. The sample contains tens of thousands of distinct CDR3 sequences, about half of which appear only once. This sample stems from a study of CD8+CD57+ T cells in acquired aplastic anemia. In the study overall: Sorted CD4+ plus CD8+ cells gave DNA averaging roughly 2.9 ug. CD4+ cell libraries from healthy donors averaged approximately 10 million reads. Study observations and caveats: CD8+ Simpson's diversity showed no significant patient-control difference. Nearly 30 was the count of CD8+ CDR3 sequences that patients shared with controls.

Trimming removed 5 bases from V and 6 bases from J; junction bases left unmatched: 9. Germline-derived CDR1 and CDR2 are MGHDK and SYGVNS. The length of the CDR3 is 16 residues. The TCR sequence derives from a human donor in good health, serving as a control. The rearrangement uses TRBV25-1 and TRBJ2-3, with TRBD2 matching over 12 bases. Sequences were obtained from sorted CD4+, CD8+, or CD8+CD57+ T cells (not recorded which) from PBMCs. The CDR3 region is CASSPGLAGLFDTQYF. DNA for the CDR3: TGTGCCAGCAGTCCCGGACTAGCGGGGTTGTTCGATACGCAGTATTTT. Variable domain in full (rest from reference TRBV25-1 and TRBJ2-3): EADIYQTPRYLVIGTGKKITLECSQTMGHDKMYWYQQDPGMELHLIHYSYGVNSTEKGDLSSESTVSRIRTEHFPLTLESARPSHTSQYLCASSPGLAGLFDTQYFGPGTRLTVL.